One sample yielded the 5 T cell receptor beta chains listed below, sequenced in a study of blood T cell repertoires in COVID-19. The repertoire was sequenced with immunoSEQ multiplex PCR; TCRdb's copy has only in-frame clones and lacks some. The profile shows some 150,000 clones, 60% to 80% of them singletons. Source material: PBMCs or T cells enriched from blood (not recorded which). Receptors were obtained from a woman aged 50 to 60 who had recovered from COVID-19.

The chain couples TRBV7-2 to TRBJ2-2; D remains unclear. The CDR3 loop spans 15 amino acids. Looked up from germline, CDR1 is SGHTA and CDR2 is FQGNSA. V was trimmed by 3 bases and J by 6 bases, leaving 14 bases between them. The CDR3 region is CASSFKTDRAGELFF. In DNA, the CDR3 is TGTGCCAGCAGCTTCAAGACGGATCGGGCCGGGGAGCTGTTTTTT. The full variable domain, rest sourced from reference TRBV7-2 and TRBJ2-2, is GAGVSQSPSNKVTEKGKDVELRCDPISGHTALYWYRQSLGQGLEFLIYFQGNSAPDKSGLPSDRFSAERTGGSVSTLTIQRTQQEDSAVYLCASSFKTDRAGELFFGEGSRLTVL.

The rearrangement uses TRBV11-3 and TRBJ2-1; D is undetermined. The V end lost 5 bases, the J end lost 2 bases, and 16 bases lay between the germline ends. The CDR3 loop spans 16 amino acids. Looked up from germline, CDR1 is SGHNT and CDR2 is YENEEA. The CDR3 nucleotides are TGTGCCAGCAGCACTACGCCAGTTTCAGCCTACAATGAGCAGTTCTTC. It translates to CASSTTPVSAYNEQFF.

V and J are TRBV5-5 and TRBJ2-1; a weak D match, TRBD2 (6 bases). Between the trimmed V and J ends, which lost 0 bases and 8 bases, there was a span of 12 bases. The CDR3 is 14 residues long. Germline V gene lookup returns CDR1 SGHKS and CDR2 YYEKEE (reference sequence). The chain's CDR3 is CASSLGPGGYEQFF. The CDR3 nucleotides read TGTGCCAGCAGCTTGGGGCCCGGGGGTTATGAGCAGTTCTTC.

CDR3 in amino acids: CASSFHGQLYEQYF. The CDR3, as DNA: TGTGCCAGCAGCTTTCACGGACAGCTCTACGAGCAGTACTTC. This rearrangement joins TRBV11-2 to TRBJ2-7, with TRBD1 as a possible D gene (6 bases). The CDR3 sequence is 14 residues long. With 3 bases removed from V and 3 bases from J, the gap between germline ends came to 12 bases. CDR1 and CDR2 from the germline V gene are SGHAT and FQNNGV.

The chain employs TRBV5-1 and TRBJ2-7, with a possible D match to TRBD1 (5 bases). Per germline, CDR1 SGHRS and CDR2 YFSETQ. The CDR3 consists of 14 residues. Trimming took off 5 bases at V and 2 bases at J, with 14 bases between the two ends. Here the CDR3 reads CASSPGLSTYEQYF. CDR3 nucleotide sequence: TGCGCCAGCAGTCCAGGGTTGAGCACCTACGAGCAGTACTTC.